The 16 T cell receptor beta chains listed next were all sequenced from one sample in a study of T cells in localized non-small cell lung cancer. Assay used: immunoSEQ multiplex PCR; TCRdb lists only in-frame clones, some missing. This table holds over 40,000 clones, 75% to 90% found once. The starting material was peripheral blood mononuclear cells, obtained before any cancer treatment. The receptors were gathered from a man aged 40 to 75 with stage III lung adenocarcinoma.

The chain joins TRBV11-3 to TRBJ2-1, with 7 positions matching TRBD2. The CDR3 length is 15 residues. The trim removed 5 bases at V and 0 bases at J, leaving 4 bases unmatched. CDR1 and CDR2 from the germline V gene are SGHNT and YENEEA. The CDR3 DNA reads TGTGCCAGCAGCCAAGGGAGGGGCTCCTACAATGAGCAGTTCTTC. Protein sequence: CASSQGRGSYNEQFF.

The gene calls are TRBV7-8 and TRBJ1-1, with 10 bases aligning to TRBD1. The CDR3 loop spans 18 amino acids. Germline V lookup: CDR1 SGHVS, CDR2 FQNEAQ. Trimming at V came to 5 bases and at J to 5 bases, leaving 17 bases not matched to a gene. The CDR3 DNA sequence: TGTGCCAGCAGCCCAAACGCGGGACAGGGGTTCCTAGGGACTGAAGCTTTCTTT. Amino acids: CASSPNAGQGFLGTEAFF. Together with reference TRBV7-8 and TRBJ1-1, the CDR3 gives the full variable domain: GAGVSQSPRYKVAKRGQDVALRCDPISGHVSLFWYQQALGQGPEFLTYFQNEAQLDKSGLPSDRFFAERPEGSVSTLKIQRTQQEDSAVYLCASSPNAGQGFLGTEAFFGQGTRLTVV.

The chain combines TRBV19 with TRBJ2-7; 7 bases are a match to TRBD2. The J segment lost 3 bases and the V segment lost 0 bases, leaving 8 bases of the junction unmatched. This CDR3 is 16 amino acids long. Germline CDR1 LNHDA, CDR2 SQIVND (reference sequence). CDR3 protein: CASSIDGRASVYEQYF. In DNA, the CDR3 is TGTGCCAGTAGTATAGATGGGAGGGCCTCCGTCTACGAGCAGTACTTC.

The chain links TRBV7-2 to TRBJ2-1; 11 bases fit TRBD1. Germline V CDR1 and CDR2: SGHTA, FQGNSA. Trimming removed 3 bases from V and 8 bases from J; junction bases left unmatched: 3. CDR3 length: 14 residues. The CDR3 spells CASSFGQGADEQFF. The CDR3 bases are TGTGCCAGCAGCTTTGGACAGGGGGCGGATGAGCAGTTCTTC.

This chain connects TRBV5-1 to TRBJ1-3, with D unresolved. V was trimmed by 2 bases and J by 0 bases, leaving 9 bases between them. The CDR3 sequence is 15 residues long. CDR1 SGHRS and CDR2 YFSETQ come from the germline V gene. The CDR3 sequence: CASSLDGSSGNTIYF. In DNA form, the CDR3 reads TGCGCCAGCAGCTTAGACGGAAGCTCTGGAAACACCATATATTTT.

J is TRBJ2-3 and V is TRBV7-2, with 11 bases matching TRBD2. The CDR3 is made up of 16 amino acids. V was clipped by 5 bases and J by 3 bases; unmatched bases: 7. Germline-derived CDR1 and CDR2 are SGHTA and FQGNSA. CDR3 in amino acids: CASSLRLAGKTDTQYF. The CDR3 nucleotides read TGTGCCAGCAGCCTCCGACTAGCGGGGAAGACAGATACGCAGTATTTT.

The CDR3 here is CASTRAGFLNTEAFF. CDR3 sequence (DNA): TGTGCCAGCACCAGGGCGGGGTTCCTGAACACTGAAGCTTTCTTT. V is TRBV5-4 and J is TRBJ1-1, with D possibly being TRBD1 (5 bases). CDR3 length: 15 amino acids. V was clipped by 6 bases and J by 0 bases, with 15 bases between them. Germline values: CDR1 SGHNT, CDR2 YYREEE (reference sequence).

This sequence joins TRBV6-4 and TRBJ1-5; D not resolved. Germline V gene sequence: CDR1 MRHNA, CDR2 SNTAGT. The CDR3 contains 15 residues. V lost 4 bases and J lost 5, with 15 bases in between. CDR3 sequence: CASSALLRRDQPQHF. The CDR3 bases are TGTGCCAGCAGTGCCCTCCTTAGGCGGGATCAGCCCCAGCATTTT.

The rearrangement links TRBV5-1 to TRBJ1-1; 7 bases agree with TRBD1. Germline V gives CDR1 SGHRS, CDR2 YFSETQ. The CDR3 is 14 residues long. Trimming took 3 bases from V and 3 from J; bases not matched to a gene: 5. The CDR3 is CASSSGGKDTEAFF. The CDR3 bases are TGCGCCAGCAGCTCAGGGGGTAAGGACACTGAAGCTTTCTTT.

This sequence joins TRBV4-1 and TRBJ1-5, with D perhaps matching TRBD1 (5 bases). The CDR3 has 14 residues. Trimming pared 1 base from V and 6 bases from J, leaving 10 bases between. Germline assignment: CDR1 MGHRA and CDR2 YSYEKL. Here the CDR3 reads CASSQGLGTQPQHF. CDR3 DNA: TGCGCCAGCAGCCAAGGGTTAGGGACTCAGCCCCAGCATTTT.

V usage is TRBV27 and J usage is TRBJ2-6; no firm D call. CDR3 length: 17 amino acids. Germline CDR1 MNHEY, CDR2 SMNVEV (reference sequence). V lost 2 bases, J lost 1 base, and 12 bases lay in between. CDR3 protein: CASSLRDPQSGANVLTF. CDR3 sequence (DNA): TGTGCCAGCAGTTTAAGGGATCCTCAATCTGGGGCCAACGTCCTGACTTTC.

The gene calls are TRBV4-2 and TRBJ1-2; TRBD1 matches at 7 bases. Germline CDR1 reads LGHNA; CDR2 reads YNFKEQ. There are 15 residues in the CDR3. The V gene end was trimmed by 0 bases and the J gene end by 7 bases; junction bases not matched to a gene: 8. The DNA for the CDR3 is TGTGCCAGCAGCCAAGAGGGCAGGGGGGTGGGTGGCTACACCTTC. Amino acids: CASSQEGRGVGGYTF.

A remark on this clone: A much larger clone lies one base from this, so it may be a read error. The genes are TRBV7-2 and TRBJ2-7; D gene unclear. V was shortened by 3 bases and J by 5 bases, with 5 bases between the two germline ends. This CDR3 comprises 11 residues. Germline CDR1 SGHTA, CDR2 FQGNSA. In DNA, the CDR3 is TGTGCCAGCAGCTTTCAGAACGAGCAGTACTTC. Translating gives CASSFQNEQYF.

The chain joins TRBV6-5 to TRBJ1-4; unclear D gene. The CDR3 is made up of 16 amino acids. The germline gives CDR1 MNHEY, CDR2 SVGAGI. V was clipped by 0 bases and J by 3 bases, with 11 bases between them. The CDR3 reads CASSYSTPMANEKLFF. The DNA for the CDR3 is TGTGCCAGCAGTTACTCGACGCCAATGGCTAATGAAAAACTGTTTTTT.

This clone showed up just once. The chain's CDR3 is CASNTPPGEGTEAFF. The CDR3 DNA follows: TGTGCCAGCAACACTCCGCCAGGGGAGGGCACTGAAGCTTTCTTT. The chain combines TRBV2 with TRBJ1-1; D is possibly TRBD1 (6 bases). V gave up 7 bases and J gave up 4 bases, with 19 bases separating them. The germline V gene encodes CDR1 SNHLY and CDR2 FYNNEI. The CDR3 is made up of 15 amino acids.

V usage is TRBV19 and J usage is TRBJ2-5; 10 positions match TRBD2. Losses at the gene ends were 5 bases for V and 1 base for J; bases not matched to a gene: 13. Germline assignment: CDR1 LNHDA and CDR2 SQIVND (reference sequence). This CDR3 spans 18 amino acids. The CDR3 spells CASSPQGEREGLQETQYF. CDR3 nucleotides: TGTGCCAGTAGTCCCCAGGGCGAGCGGGAGGGCCTCCAAGAGACCCAGTACTTC.